This T cell receptor (beta chain) emerged from a study of blood T cell repertoires in COVID-19. Study overall: Samples of COVID-19 (acute and convalescent) were obtained from the United States, Italy and Spain. In each case, the material was cDNA or gDNA derived from T cells, B-cell-depleted T cells, or PBMCs.

Trimming removed 0 bases from V and 6 bases from J, with 6 bases in between. This CDR3 has 13 amino acids. From germline, CDR1 is SGDLS and CDR2 YYNGEE. Authors' processing steps: Quantification of nucleated cells was approximated via reference gene primer amplification. Generated by immunoSEQ multiplex PCR, the TCRdb table keeps only in-frame clones and is missing some. V, J and clone size were drawn from that table, and D and trimming were deduced from the DNA. The data contain about 140,000 clones, around 82% of them singletons. The sequencing sample was made of peripheral blood. The clonotype originates from a woman aged 55-70 years with acute or convalescent COVID-19. V gene TRBV9 combines with J gene TRBJ2-2, with unresolved D. The CDR3 is CASSVVEAGELFF. CDR3 in DNA: TGTGCCAGCAGCGTAGTTGAGGCCGGGGAGCTGTTTTTT.